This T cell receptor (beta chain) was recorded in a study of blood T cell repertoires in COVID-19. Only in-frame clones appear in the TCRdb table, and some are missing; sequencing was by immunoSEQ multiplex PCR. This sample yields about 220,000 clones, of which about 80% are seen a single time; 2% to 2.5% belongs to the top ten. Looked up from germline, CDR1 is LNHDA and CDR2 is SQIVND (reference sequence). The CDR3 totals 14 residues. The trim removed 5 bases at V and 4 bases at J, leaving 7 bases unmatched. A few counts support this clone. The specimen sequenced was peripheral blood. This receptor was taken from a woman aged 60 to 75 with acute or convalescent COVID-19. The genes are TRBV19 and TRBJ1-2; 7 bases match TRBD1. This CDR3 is CASSPWTGIYGYTF. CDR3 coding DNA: TGTGCCAGTAGTCCATGGACAGGAATCTATGGCTACACCTTC.